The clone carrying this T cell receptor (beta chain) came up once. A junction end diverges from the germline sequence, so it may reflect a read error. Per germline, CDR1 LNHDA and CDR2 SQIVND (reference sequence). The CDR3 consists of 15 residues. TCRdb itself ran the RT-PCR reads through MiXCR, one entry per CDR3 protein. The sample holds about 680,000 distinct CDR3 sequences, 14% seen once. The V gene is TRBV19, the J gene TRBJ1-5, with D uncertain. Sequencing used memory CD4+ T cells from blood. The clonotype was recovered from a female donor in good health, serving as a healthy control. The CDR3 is CASSPGPISHQPQHF. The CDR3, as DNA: TGTGCCAGTAGTCCTGGACCGATTAGCCATCAGCCCCAGCATTTT. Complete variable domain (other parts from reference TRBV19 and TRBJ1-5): DGGITQSPKYLFRKEGQNVTLSCEQNLNHDAMYWYRQDPGQGLRLIYYSQIVNDFQKGDIAEGYSVSREKKESFPLTVTSAQKNPTAFYLCASSPGPISHQPQHFGDGTRLSIL.